The source of this T cell receptor (beta chain) is a study of T cells after yellow fever vaccination. Whole-study findings and limits: Repertoires sorted by FACS could include abundant clonotypes that are contaminants from the bulk population.

TCRdb re-derived calls from the 5' RACE reads in MiXCR, one entry per CDR3 protein. The table shows about 300,000 distinct CDR3 sequences, with 8.5% to 10% occurring only once. CDR3 size: 11 residues. V shed 7 bases and J shed 8 bases, with 11 bases lying between them. Germline assignment: CDR1 MNHEY and CDR2 SVGAGI. Points on this clonotype: What it binds is unknown.

This sequence was found in a man younger than 35 who received the YFV17D yellow fever vaccine. The sample consisted of CD4+ T cells sorted from PBMCs, taken 5 days after the yellow fever booster vaccination. This chain connects TRBV6-5 to TRBJ1-2; TRBD1 is a possible D gene (5 bases). The CDR3 sequence is CASIGHMGYTF. The DNA for the CDR3 is TGTGCCAGCATCGGACACATGGGCTACACCTTC.